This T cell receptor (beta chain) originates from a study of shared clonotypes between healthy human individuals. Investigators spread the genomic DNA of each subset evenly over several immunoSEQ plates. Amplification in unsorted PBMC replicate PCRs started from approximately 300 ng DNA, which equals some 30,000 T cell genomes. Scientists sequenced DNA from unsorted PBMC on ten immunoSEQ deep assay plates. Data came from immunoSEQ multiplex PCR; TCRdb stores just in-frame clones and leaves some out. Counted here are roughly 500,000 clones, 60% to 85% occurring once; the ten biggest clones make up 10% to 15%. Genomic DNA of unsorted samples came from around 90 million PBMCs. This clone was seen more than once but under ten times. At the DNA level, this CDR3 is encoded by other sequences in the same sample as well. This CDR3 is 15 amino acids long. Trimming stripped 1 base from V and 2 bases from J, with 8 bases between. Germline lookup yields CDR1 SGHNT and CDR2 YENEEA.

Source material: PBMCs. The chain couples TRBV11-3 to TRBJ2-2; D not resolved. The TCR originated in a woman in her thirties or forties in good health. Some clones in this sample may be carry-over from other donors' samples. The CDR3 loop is CASSLGGPNTGELFF. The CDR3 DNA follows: TGTGCCAGCAGCTTAGGCGGACCAAACACCGGGGAGCTGTTTTTT.